Shown below are 2 T cell receptor beta chains from a single sample sequenced in a study of T cell responses to AZD1222 COVID-19 vaccine. Using immunoSEQ multiplex PCR, the repertoire was profiled, and TCRdb retains in-frame clones only, with some absent. This sample has about 97,000 clones, with about 90% found just once. Source: peripheral blood, taken on day 0 of AZD1222 vaccination. Receptors originate from an adult in good health.

The chain combines TRBV5-5 with TRBJ2-1, with 7 positions matching TRBD1. The length of the CDR3 is 17 residues. After removal of 4 bases from V and 0 bases from J, the junction contained 10 bases not matched to a gene. Germline assignment: CDR1 SGHKS and CDR2 YYEKEE (reference sequence). The CDR3 is CASSPGARTGSYNEQFF. The CDR3 DNA sequence: TGTGCCAGCAGCCCCGGGGCGAGGACAGGCTCCTACAATGAGCAGTTCTTC.

The rearrangement links TRBV5-1 to TRBJ1-3; no reliable D call. The CDR3 runs 12 residues. Germline V gene sequence: CDR1 SGHRS, CDR2 YFSETQ. V was shortened by 8 bases and J by 1 base, with 7 bases between the two germline ends. CDR3 sequence reads: CASAGSGNTIYF. CDR3 bases: TGCGCCAGTGCCGGGTCTGGAAACACCATATATTTT.